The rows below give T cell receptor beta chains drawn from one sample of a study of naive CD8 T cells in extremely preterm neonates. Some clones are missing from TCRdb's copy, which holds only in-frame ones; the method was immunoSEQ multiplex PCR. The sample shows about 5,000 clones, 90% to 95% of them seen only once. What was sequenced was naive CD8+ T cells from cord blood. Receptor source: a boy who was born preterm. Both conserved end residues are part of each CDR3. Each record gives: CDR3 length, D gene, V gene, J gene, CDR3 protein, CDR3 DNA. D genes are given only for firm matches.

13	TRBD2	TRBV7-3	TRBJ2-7	CASSWTSGSEQYF	TGTGCCAGCAGCTGGACTAGCGGGAGCGAGCAGTACTTC
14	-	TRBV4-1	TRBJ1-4	CASSQDTTNEKLFF	TGCGCCAGCAGCCAAGACACAACTAATGAAAAACTGTTTTTT
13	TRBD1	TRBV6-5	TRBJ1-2	CASSLDRDYGYTF	TGTGCCAGCAGCCTGGACAGGGACTATGGCTACACCTTC
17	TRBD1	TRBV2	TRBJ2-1	CASSEAHGQGISIEQFF	TGTGCCAGCAGTGAAGCGCACGGACAGGGTATTTCAATTGAGCAGTTCTTC
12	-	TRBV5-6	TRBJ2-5	CASSLGRETQYF	TGTGCCAGCAGCTTGGGGAGGGAGACCCAGTACTTC
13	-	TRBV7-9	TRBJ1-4	CASSFDESGKLFF	TGTGCCAGCAGCTTTGATGAGTCAGGAAAACTGTTTTTT
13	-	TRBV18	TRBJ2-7	CASSPGEIYEQYF	TGTGCCAGCTCACCGGGGGAGATCTACGAGCAGTACTTC
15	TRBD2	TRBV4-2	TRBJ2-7	CASSQGLASSYEQYF	TGTGCCAGCAGCCAGGGACTAGCGAGCTCCTACGAGCAGTACTTC
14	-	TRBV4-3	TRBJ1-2	CASSQVNYYYGYTF	TGCGCCAGCAGCCAAGTTAACTACTACTATGGCTACACCTTC
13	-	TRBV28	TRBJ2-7	CASSLPGAYEQYF	TGTGCCAGCAGTTTACCAGGGGCCTACGAGCAGTACTTC
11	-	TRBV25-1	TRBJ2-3	CASRGTDTQYF	TGTGCCAGCAGGGGCACAGATACGCAGTATTTT
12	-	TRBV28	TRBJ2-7	CASSLWDYEQYF	TGTGCCAGCAGTTTATGGGACTACGAGCAGTACTTC
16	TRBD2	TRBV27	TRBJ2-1	CASSFKGLAGVNEQFF	TGTGCCAGCAGTTTTAAGGGACTAGCGGGAGTGAATGAGCAGTTCTTC